These T cell receptor beta chains were read from a single sample in a study of tumor-infiltrating lymphocytes in primary liver carcinoma. In TCRdb, the multiplex PCR reads were re-called with MiXCR into one record per CDR3 protein. The sample has about 64,000 distinct CDR3 sequences, 71% seen once. Sequenced: liver tumor tissue from sampling region 4. The source is a man aged 40-55 years with primary liver carcinoma and hepatitis B virus infection. CDR3s include the opening cysteine and the closing phenylalanine or tryptophan. The order of the fields is CDR3 protein, CDR3 DNA, J gene, D gene, V gene, clone size. The D gene is left open where the match is weak. Some rows have no size entry. The others give once, few or many, or a class for an expanded clone.

CANSPQVSRSEQYF | TGTGCCAACTCACCACAGGTTTCTCGAAGCGAGCAGTACTTC | TRBJ2-7 | . | TRBV18 | once
CAITSGLCEQYF | TGTGCCATCACCTCGGGCCTCTGCGAGCAGTACTTC | TRBJ2-7 | . | TRBV12-3/TRBV12-4 | .
CTSSQGAETHYF | TGTACCAGCAGCCAAGGGGCCGAGACCCACTACTTC | TRBJ2-5 | . | TRBV4-2 | .
CAIMGGSMNTEAFF | TGTGCTATCATGGGCGGCTCCATGAACACTGAAGCTTTCTTT | TRBJ1-1 | . | TRBV10-3 | few
CDSSYFRNTEVFF | TGTGACAGCAGTTATTTCAGGAACACTGAAGTTTTCTTT | TRBJ1-1 | . | TRBV6-5 | .
CASSRGDATYNEQFF | TGTGCCAGCAGTCGAGGGGACGCTACCTACAATGAGCAGTTCTTC | TRBJ2-1 | . | TRBV6-2/TRBV6-3 | many
CANSATSARFSYEQYF | TGTGCCAACAGTGCCACTAGCGCCCGATTCTCCTACGAGCAGTACTTC | TRBJ2-7 | TRBD2 | TRBV2 | .
CASSQMTGMDGYTF | TGTGCCAGCAGCCAAATGACAGGGATGGATGGCTACACATTC | TRBJ1-2 | TRBD1 | TRBV11-2 | .
CASSYHRVGNTEAFF | TGTGCCAGCAGTTACCACAGGGTAGGGAACACTGAAGCTTTCTTT | TRBJ1-1 | . | TRBV6-6 | many
CAGMFEGETQYF | TGTGCCGGCATGTTTGAGGGGGAGACCCAGTATTTC | TRBJ2-5 | . | TRBV11-2 | .
CSAGQQDEKLFF | TGCAGCGCGGGACAGCAAGATGAAAAACTGTTTTTT | TRBJ1-4 | TRBD1 | TRBV29-1 | few
CASSQAGRGYEQYF | TGTGCTAGCAGCCAAGCGGGGAGGGGGTACGAGCAGTACTTC | TRBJ2-7 | . | TRBV14 | .
CTSSLLAGSYNEQFF | TGTACCAGCAGCTTGCTAGCTGGATCCTACAATGAGCAGTTCTTC | TRBJ2-1 | . | TRBV7-3 | many
CASNKNTEELFF | TGTGCCAGCAATAAGAACACCGAGGAACTGTTTTTT | TRBJ2-2 | . | TRBV6-6 | .
CSVEEPGRNIQYF | TGCAGCGTTGAAGAACCCGGTCGTAACATTCAGTACTTC | TRBJ2-4 | . | TRBV29-1 | many
CASSSRVTDTQYF | TGTGCCAGCAGTTCCCGGGTGACAGATACGCAGTATTTT | TRBJ2-3 | . | TRBV12-3/TRBV12-4 | many
CASSSPGHFSNQPQHF | TGTGCCAGCAGTTCTCCGGGACACTTTAGCAATCAGCCCCAGCATTTT | TRBJ1-5 | . | TRBV12-3/TRBV12-4 | .
CDSSLSRDSPTDTQYF | TGTGACAGTAGCTTATCTAGGGACAGTCCCACAGATACGCAGTATTTT | TRBJ2-3 | TRBD1 | TRBV11-2 | .
CANRGAVTDTQYF | TGCGCCAACAGGGGGGCGGTCACAGATACGCAGTATTTT | TRBJ2-3 | TRBD1 | TRBV5-1 | .
CASNQEPRISNQPQHF | TGTGCCAGCAACCAAGAGCCCAGGATTAGCAATCAGCCCCAGCATTTT | TRBJ1-5 | . | TRBV4-2 | .
CASSEQGSMNTEAFF | TGTGCCAGCAGTGAACAGGGGTCGATGAACACTGAAGCTTTCTTT | TRBJ1-1 | . | TRBV2 | many
CASSLAFFFASGTRELFF | TGTGCCAGCAGCTTGGCGTTTTTTTTTGCTAGCGGTACAAGGGAGCTGTTTTTT | TRBJ2-2 | TRBD2 | TRBV5-5 | few
CASRPGQASFYEQYF | TGTGCCAGCAGGCCCGGACAGGCATCATTTTACGAGCAGTACTTC | TRBJ2-7 | TRBD1 | TRBV6-5 | .
CISSLLQGRPDTQYF | TGTATCAGCAGCCTGCTACAGGGTCGACCAGATACGCAGTATTTT | TRBJ2-3 | . | TRBV11-2 | .
CASSWTHAGDEKLFF | TGTGCCAGCAGCTGGACACACGCAGGGGATGAAAAACTGTTTTTT | TRBJ1-4 | . | TRBV12-3/TRBV12-4 | .
CASSFATSNTGELFF | TGTGCAAGCAGCTTTGCGACATCGAACACCGGGGAGCTGTTTTTT | TRBJ2-2 | . | TRBV11-2 | .
CASSLAEDHEYEQYF | TGTGCCAGCAGCTTAGCGGAGGACCATGAGTACGAGCAGTACTTC | TRBJ2-7 | . | TRBV11-2 | many
CASSPGQSSYNVQLF | TGTGCCAGCAGCCCTGGACAGAGTTCCTACAATGTGCAGCTCTTC | TRBJ2-1 | . | TRBV5-5 | .
CTSSLESGISGEQFF | TGTACCAGCAGCTTAGAGTCAGGGATCTCTGGCGAGCAGTTCTTC | TRBJ2-1 | . | TRBV11-2 | .
CASSLTGSNTGELFF | TGTGCCAGCAGCCTTACGGGATCGAACACTGGGGAGCTATTTTTT | TRBJ2-2 | . | TRBV11-2 | few
CACSLSAGFSYEEYF | TGTGCCTGCAGCTTATCGGCAGGGTTTTCCTACGAGGAGTACTTC | TRBJ2-7 | . | TRBV11-2 | .
CANILPYQGPKTNGQFF | TGTGCCAACATCTTACCATATCAGGGGCCTAAAACAAATGGGCAGTTCTTC | TRBJ2-1 | . | TRBV7-9 | .
CASSLNLEEQYF | TGTGCCAGTAGTTTGAACTTGGAGGAGCAGTACTTC | TRBJ2-7 | . | TRBV19 | .
CASTPDFHRHEQYF | TGTGCCAGCACCCCGGACTTTCATAGGCACGAGCAGTACTTC | TRBJ2-7 | . | TRBV14 | .
CASLGGGNQPQHF | TGTGCCAGCTTGGGGGGGGGCAATCAGCCCCAGCATTTT | TRBJ1-5 | . | TRBV6-6 | many
CSALSGTENGYTF | TGCAGCGCGTTATCTGGGACCGAAAATGGCTACACCTTC | TRBJ1-2 | . | TRBV29-1 | many
CASNQTPGWGKETQYF | TGTGCCAGCAACCAAACTCCTGGCTGGGGCAAAGAAACCCAGTACTTC | TRBJ2-5 | . | TRBV11-2 | .
CGSSTGETVKSPIWNEQLF | TGTGGCAGCAGCACAGGCGAGACTGTCAAATCTCCTATCTGGAATGAGCAGCTCTTC | TRBJ2-1 | . | TRBV11-1 | once
CASTRTGSYEWYF | TGTGCCAGCACCCGGACAGGTTCCTACGAGTGGTACTTC | TRBJ2-7 | TRBD1 | TRBV6-1 | .
CASSFLGEQFF | TGTGCCAGCAGCTTTTTGGGTGAGCAGTTCTTC | TRBJ2-1 | . | TRBV11-2 | large
CSVGTVEKLFF | TGCAGCGTTGGGACAGTCGAAAAACTGTTTTTT | TRBJ1-4 | . | TRBV29-1 | .
CASCSGREGDLSYKLYF | TGTGCCAGCTGTAGCGGGAGGGAAGGAGATCTCTCCTACAAGCTGTACTTC | TRBJ2-7 | TRBD2 | TRBV6-2/TRBV6-3 | .
CSLRAGGFNQAQHF | TGCAGCCTGAGAGCCGGGGGTTTCAATCAGGCCCAGCATTTT | TRBJ1-5 | . | TRBV29-1 | .
CASSLRWGTDTQYF | TGTGCCAGCAGCTTGCGGTGGGGCACAGATACGCAGTATTTT | TRBJ2-3 | . | TRBV5-6 | few
CARIGCRVNTEAFF | TGTGCCAGGATTGGTTGCAGGGTGAACACTGAAGCTTTCTTT | TRBJ1-1 | . | TRBV11-2 | .
CSAVAGEAKNTIYF | TGCAGTGCTGTTGCAGGGGAGGCAAAAAACACCATATATTTT | TRBJ1-3 | . | TRBV20-1 | .
CASSETATVEQFF | TGCGCCAGCAGTGAGACGGCTACCGTCGAGCAGTTCTTC | TRBJ2-1 | . | TRBV10-1 | .